This entry describes one T cell receptor (beta chain). The protocol was immunoSEQ multiplex PCR, while the TCRdb copy is restricted to in-frame clones and leaves out a portion. The data hold hundreds of thousands of clones, with roughly 96% observed a single time. This sample was taken from a study of shared clonotypes between healthy human individuals. Terminally differentiated effector memory CD45RA+ cells were excluded from the naive CD8 cells, which were CD45RO-negative and positively selected for CCR7. This CDR3 region has 14 residues. The V and J ends lost 4 bases and 2 bases, in that order; junction bases with no gene match: 4. Germline values: CDR1 SGHNT, CDR2 YYREEE (reference sequence).

The chain joins TRBV5-4 to TRBJ1-1; 8 bases align to TRBD1. This clonotype was sampled from a woman aged 30 to 39 in good health. The sequenced material came from naive CD8+ T cells sorted from blood. CDR3 coding DNA: TGTGCCAGCAGCCCGGACAGGGAAAACACTGAAGCTTTCTTT. This translates into CASSPDRENTEAFF.